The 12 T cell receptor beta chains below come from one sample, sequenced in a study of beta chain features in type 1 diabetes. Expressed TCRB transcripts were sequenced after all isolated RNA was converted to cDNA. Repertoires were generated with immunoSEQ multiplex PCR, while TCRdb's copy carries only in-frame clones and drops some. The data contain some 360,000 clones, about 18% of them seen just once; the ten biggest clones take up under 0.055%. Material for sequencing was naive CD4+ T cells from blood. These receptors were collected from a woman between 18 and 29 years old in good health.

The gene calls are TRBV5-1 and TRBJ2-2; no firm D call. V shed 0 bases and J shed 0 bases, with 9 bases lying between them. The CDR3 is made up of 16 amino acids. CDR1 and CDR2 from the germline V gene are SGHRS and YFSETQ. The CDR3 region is CASSLERRSNTGELFF. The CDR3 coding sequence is TGCGCCAGCAGCTTGGAAAGGCGGTCGAACACCGGGGAGCTGTTTTTT. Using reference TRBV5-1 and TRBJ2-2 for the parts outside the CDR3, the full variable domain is KAGVTQTPRYLIKTRGQQVTLSCSPISGHRSVSWYQQTPGQGLQFLFEYFSETQRNKGNFPGRFSGRQFSNSRSEMNVSTLELGDSALYLCASSLERRSNTGELFFGEGSRLTVL.

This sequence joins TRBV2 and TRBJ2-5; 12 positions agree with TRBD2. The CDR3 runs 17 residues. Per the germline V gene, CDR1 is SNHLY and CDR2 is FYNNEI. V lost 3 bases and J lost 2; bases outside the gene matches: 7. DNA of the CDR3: TGTGCCAGCAGTGAGTGGCTAGCGGGAGGGCGGCAAGAGACCCAGTACTTC. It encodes CASSEWLAGGRQETQYF.

The CDR3: CASSSGHTEAFF. The CDR3 coding sequence is TGTGCCAGCAGCTCTGGGCACACTGAAGCTTTCTTT. The chain employs TRBV11-2 and TRBJ1-1; D is undetermined. V was pared by 4 bases and J by 3 bases, with 6 bases between. This CDR3 has 12 residues. Germline assignment: CDR1 SGHAT and CDR2 FQNNGV.

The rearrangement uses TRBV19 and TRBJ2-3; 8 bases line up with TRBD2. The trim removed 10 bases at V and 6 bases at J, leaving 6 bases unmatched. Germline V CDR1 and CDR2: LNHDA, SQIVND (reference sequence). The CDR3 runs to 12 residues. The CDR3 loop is CATSGSDDTQYF. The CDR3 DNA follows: TGTGCCACCAGCGGGAGTGACGATACGCAGTATTTT.

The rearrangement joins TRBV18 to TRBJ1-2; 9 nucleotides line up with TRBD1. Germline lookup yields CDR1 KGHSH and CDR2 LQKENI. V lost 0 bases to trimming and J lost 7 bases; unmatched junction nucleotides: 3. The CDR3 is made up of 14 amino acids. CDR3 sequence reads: CASSPPGQGFGYTF. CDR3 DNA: TGTGCCAGCTCACCACCGGGACAGGGATTTGGCTACACCTTC.

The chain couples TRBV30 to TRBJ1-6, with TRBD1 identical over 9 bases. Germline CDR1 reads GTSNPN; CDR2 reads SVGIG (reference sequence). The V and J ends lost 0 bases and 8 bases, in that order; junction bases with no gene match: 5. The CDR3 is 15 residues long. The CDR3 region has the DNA TGTGCCTGGAGTGTACGGGGACAGGGTGATTCACCCCTCCACTTT. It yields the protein CAWSVRGQGDSPLHF. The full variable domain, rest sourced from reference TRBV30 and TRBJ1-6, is SQTIHQWPATLVQPVGSPLSLECTVEGTSNPNLYWYRQAAGRGLQLLFYSVGIGQISSEVPQNLSASRPQDRQFILSSKKLLLSDSGFYLCAWSVRGQGDSPLHFGNGTRLTVT.

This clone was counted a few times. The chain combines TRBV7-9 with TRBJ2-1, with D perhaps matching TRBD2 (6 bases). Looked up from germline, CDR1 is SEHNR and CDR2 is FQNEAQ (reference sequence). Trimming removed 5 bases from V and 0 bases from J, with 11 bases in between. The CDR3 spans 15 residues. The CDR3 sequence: CASSRAGFSYNEQFF. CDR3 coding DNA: TGTGCCAGCAGCCGTGCGGGGTTCTCCTACAATGAGCAGTTCTTC.

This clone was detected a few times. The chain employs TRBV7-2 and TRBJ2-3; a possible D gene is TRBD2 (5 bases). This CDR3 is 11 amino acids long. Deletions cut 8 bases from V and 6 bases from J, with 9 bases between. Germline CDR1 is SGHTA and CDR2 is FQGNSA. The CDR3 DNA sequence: TGTGCCAGCGGCTCGGGGGATACGCAGTATTTT. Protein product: CASGSGDTQYF.

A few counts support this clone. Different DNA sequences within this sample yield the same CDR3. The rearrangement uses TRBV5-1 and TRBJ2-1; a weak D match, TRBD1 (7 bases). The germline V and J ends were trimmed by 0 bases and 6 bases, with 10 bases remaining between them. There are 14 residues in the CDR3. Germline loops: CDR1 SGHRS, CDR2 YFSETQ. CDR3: CASSLGQGGNEQFF. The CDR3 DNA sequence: TGCGCCAGCAGCTTGGGGCAGGGGGGCAATGAGCAGTTCTTC.

In DNA, the CDR3 is TGTGCCAGCAGCTTGGCTCTAGGACAGGGGAGTACAGATACGCAGTATTTT. This translates into CASSLALGQGSTDTQYF. This chain uses TRBV5-4 with TRBJ2-3, with 9 nucleotides matching TRBD1. The CDR3 consists of 17 residues. The germline gives CDR1 SGHNT, CDR2 YYREEE (reference sequence). Unmatched junction bases numbered 8, after V lost 0 bases and J lost 3 bases.

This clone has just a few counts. CDR3 coding DNA: TGTGCCAGCAGCCCCGGGACTAGCGGACCCACAGATACGCAGTATTTT. Protein sequence: CASSPGTSGPTDTQYF. The chain combines TRBV7-2 with TRBJ2-3, with 11 bases matching TRBD2. V was pared by 5 bases and J by 2 bases, with 6 bases of the junction left unmatched. Germline values: CDR1 SGHTA, CDR2 FQGNSA. The CDR3 contains 16 residues.

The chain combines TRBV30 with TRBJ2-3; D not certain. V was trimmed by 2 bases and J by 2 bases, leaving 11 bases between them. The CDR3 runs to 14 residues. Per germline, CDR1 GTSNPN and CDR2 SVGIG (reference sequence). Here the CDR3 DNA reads TGTGCCTGGAGTAAAGGCAGCGCCACAGATACGCAGTATTTT. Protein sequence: CAWSKGSATDTQYF.